This entry lists 12 T cell receptor beta chains sequenced from one sample in a study of T cell repertoires in cytomegalovirus infection. TCRdb reprocessed the reads with MiXCR, giving one entry per CDR3 protein. The sample contains around 900,000 distinct CDR3 sequences, approximately 32% of which appear only once. Which antigens these TCRs recognize remains unknown. The sequenced sample was cultured CD8+ T cells from PBMCs, obtained from culture after CMV antigen stimulation. These receptors were obtained from a human donor in good health (CMV status not recorded). Some clones in this sample may be carry-over from other donors' samples.

V usage is TRBV14 and J usage is TRBJ2-7; 11 nucleotides match TRBD2. The CDR3 has 15 residues. V lost 3 bases and J lost 3; bases outside the gene matches: 4. Germline loops: CDR1 SGHDN, CDR2 FVKESK. The CDR3 DNA reads TGTGCCAGCAGCCACGGGACTAGCGGATACTACGAGCAGTACTTC. Protein sequence: CASSHGTSGYYEQYF.

A few counts support this clonotype. The V and J genes are TRBV4-1 and TRBJ1-3, with TRBD1 matching over 7 bases. This CDR3 region has 16 residues. The V segment lost 1 base and the J segment 2 bases; nucleotides outside the gene matches: 5. Germline V lookup: CDR1 MGHRA, CDR2 YSYEKL. CDR3 in DNA: TGCGCCAGCAGCCAAGCAACAGGGGTAGCTGGAAACACCATATATTTT. It translates to CASSQATGVAGNTIYF.

This clonotype has ten or more counts. Here the CDR3 reads CASSASLSRPSDTQYF. The CDR3 coding sequence is TGTGCCAGCAGTGCCTCCCTCTCGCGGCCCTCAGATACGCAGTATTTT. The chain links TRBV12-3 or TRBV12-4 to TRBJ2-3; no definite D call. Trimming took off 5 bases at V and 4 bases at J, with 19 bases between the two ends. This CDR3 is built from 16 residues.

J is TRBJ1-2 and V is TRBV7-3; D unclear. Germline-derived CDR1 and CDR2 are SGHTA and FQGTGA. The CDR3 spans 18 residues. V dropped 0 bases and J dropped 6 bases, with 23 bases sitting between them. This CDR3 is CASSLTPTGARVGDGYTF. In nucleotides, the CDR3 is TGTGCCAGCAGCTTAACCCCAACCGGCGCCCGGGTGGGAGATGGCTACACCTTC.

The sample holds a few counts of this clonotype. This chain joins TRBV7-2 and TRBJ2-1, with D maybe TRBD2 (7 bases). The ends were cut back, 1 base at V and 2 bases at J, with 15 bases in the middle. Germline loops: CDR1 SGHTA, CDR2 FQGNSA. This CDR3 spans 17 amino acids. The CDR3 DNA follows: TGTGCCAGCAGCTTAGTAGGGGGGGTAGCGGCCTACAATGAGCAGTTCTTC. It translates to CASSLVGGVAAYNEQFF.

This clonotype was seen ten or more times. The chain carries TRBV7-2 and TRBJ2-7, with D possibly being TRBD1 (6 bases). The CDR3 runs 14 residues. The germline V and J ends were trimmed by 1 base and 3 bases, with 10 bases remaining between them. Germline CDR1 reads SGHTA; CDR2 reads FQGNSA. The CDR3 DNA sequence: TGTGCCAGCAGCTTAGAGCAGGGGCACTACGAGCAGTACGTC. Its protein is CASSLEQGHYEQYV.

Comments on this clonotype: This may stem from a read error, because a much larger clone lies one nucleotide away. The chain recombines TRBV7-2 with TRBJ2-2; D possibly matches TRBD1 or TRBD2 (5 bases each). CDR3 length: 12 residues. The germline V gene has CDR1 SGHTA and CDR2 FQGNSA. The CDR3, as DNA: TGTGCCAGCAGCTCCCAGAGAGGGGACCTGTTTTTT. This sequence encodes CASSSQRGDLFF.

The CDR3 region is CASKSVGVATNEKLFF. CDR3 DNA sequence: TGTGCCAGCAAAAGTGTAGGAGTTGCAACTAATGAAAAACTGTTTTTT. The chain recombines TRBV27 with TRBJ1-4, with D hard to call. V dropped 7 bases and J dropped 0 bases, with 15 bases sitting between them. CDR1 and CDR2 (germline): MNHEY, SMNVEV (reference sequence). The CDR3 has 16 amino acids.

The gene calls are TRBV6-2 or TRBV6-3 and TRBJ2-1; possibly TRBD1 for D (5 bases). The CDR3 has 15 amino acids. Looked up from germline, CDR1 is MNHEY and CDR2 is SVGEGT. Trimming took 5 bases from V and 3 from J, leaving 14 bases between them. The CDR3 spells CASSEKGPYYNEQFF. DNA of the CDR3: TGTGCCAGCAGTGAAAAGGGGCCCTACTACAATGAGCAGTTCTTC.

This clonotype was picked up many times. The rearrangement links TRBV6-5 to TRBJ2-3, with 8 nucleotides matching TRBD1. The CDR3 is 15 residues long. V dropped 0 bases and J dropped 5; count of bases not matched to a gene: 4. Germline assignment: CDR1 MNHEY and CDR2 SVGAGI. The CDR3 loop reads CASSYSTGVIDTQYF. CDR3 nucleotides: TGTGCCAGCAGTTACTCGACAGGGGTGATAGATACGCAGTATTTT.

In this sample, this clonotype turned up a few times. The chain combines TRBV5-1 with TRBJ2-6; weak D call: TRBD1 (6 bases). The germline CDR1 and CDR2 sequences are SGHRS and YFSETQ. Trimming left V 7 bases short and J 0 bases short, with 11 bases between. This CDR3 contains 15 residues. CDR3 DNA sequence: TGCGCCAGCGGGACACCTGACTCTGGGGCCAACGTCCTGACTTTC. Translating it yields CASGTPDSGANVLTF.

This clonotype was picked up a small number of times. V is TRBV12-3 or TRBV12-4 and J is TRBJ2-7; 8 bases are a match to TRBD1. The CDR3 covers 14 residues. V lost 6 bases, J lost 4 bases, and 8 bases stayed unmatched. CDR3 sequence (DNA): TGTGCCAGCAGAGTCGGGACAGGCACATACGAGCAGTACTTC. Its protein product is CASRVGTGTYEQYF.